Detailed here is one TCR beta chain. Its antigen is not identified. One end of the junction varies from germline; a read error may be responsible. The study ran its PCR with 60 Vbeta and 13 Jbeta primers. Original processing notes: Per a later analysis, the number of unique TCR beta chains was some 80 million, of which roughly 9.9 million were shared. Generated by immunoSEQ multiplex PCR, the TCRdb table keeps only in-frame clones and is missing some. That table furnishes V, J and clone size, whereas the DNA furnished D and trimming. Counted here are 150,000 to 200,000 clones, roughly 72% occurring once; the ten biggest clones make up around 7%. The entry originates in a study of cytomegalovirus exposure and HLA in healthy donors. About the research overall: Out of 150 million to 200 million T cells, an earlier analysis found some 120 million unique TCR beta sequences in total.

Germline V CDR1 and CDR2: MNHEY, SMNVEV (reference sequence). The CDR3 has 12 amino acids. Study outcomes and limitations: In an earlier analysis, productive rearrangement rates for most beta V segments clustered near 90% or 30%.

Those who donated were healthy bone marrow donors. Sequenced input: PBMCs. V and J are TRBV27 and TRBJ1-6; D gene ambiguous. This receptor was obtained from a middle-aged man in good health and CMV-seropositive. CDR3 region: CASSLSGSPFHF. The CDR3 nucleotides are TGTGCCAGCAGTTTATCTGGCTCACCCTTCCACTTT.